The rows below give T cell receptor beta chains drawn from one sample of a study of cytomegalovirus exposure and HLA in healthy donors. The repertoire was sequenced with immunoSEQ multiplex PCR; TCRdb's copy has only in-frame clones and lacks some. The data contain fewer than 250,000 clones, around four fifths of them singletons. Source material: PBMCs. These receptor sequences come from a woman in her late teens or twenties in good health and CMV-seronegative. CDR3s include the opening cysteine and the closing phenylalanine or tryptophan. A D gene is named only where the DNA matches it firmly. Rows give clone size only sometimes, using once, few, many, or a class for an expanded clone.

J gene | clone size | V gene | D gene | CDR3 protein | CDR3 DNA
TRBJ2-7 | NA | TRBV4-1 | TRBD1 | CASSQGPDRAREQYF | TGCGCCAGCAGCCAAGGGCCCGACAGGGCGAGGGAGCAGTACTTC
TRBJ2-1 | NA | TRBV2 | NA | CASSESYEQFF | TGTGCCAGCAGTGAAAGCTATGAGCAGTTCTTC
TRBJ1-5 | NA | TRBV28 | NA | CASTWGGNQPQHF | TGTGCCAGCACCTGGGGGGGAAATCAGCCCCAGCATTTT
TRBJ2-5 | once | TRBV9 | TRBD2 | CASSSPRTSGGDETQYF | TGTGCCAGCAGCTCCCCCCGGACTAGCGGGGGGGATGAGACCCAGTACTTC
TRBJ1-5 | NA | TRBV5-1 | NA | CASSLDGTNNQPQHF | TGCGCCAGCAGCTTGGACGGGACAAACAATCAGCCCCAGCATTTT
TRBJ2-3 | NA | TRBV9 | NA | CASSVGGRTDTQYF | TGTGCCAGCAGCGTTGGGGGCCGCACAGATACGCAGTATTTT
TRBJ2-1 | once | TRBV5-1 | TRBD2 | CASSFRTSGRDNEQFF | TGCGCCAGCAGCTTCCGGACTAGCGGAAGGGACAATGAGCAGTTCTTC
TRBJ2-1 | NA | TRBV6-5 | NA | CASRPGDLSYNEQFF | TGTGCCAGCAGACCAGGGGATTTATCCTACAATGAGCAGTTCTTC
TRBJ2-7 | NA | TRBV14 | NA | CASSQVSSLREQYF | TGTGCCAGCAGCCAAGTTTCCTCTCTTCGAGAGCAGTACTTC
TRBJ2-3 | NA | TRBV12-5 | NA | CASGFFTDTQYF | TGTGCTAGTGGTTTTTTCACAGATACGCAGTATTTT
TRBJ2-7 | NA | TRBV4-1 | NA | CASSQYRGTAEQYF | TGCGCCAGCAGCCAGTACCGCGGGACAGCCGAGCAGTACTTC
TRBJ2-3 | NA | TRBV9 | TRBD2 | CASSVGASGSIADTQYF | TGTGCCAGCAGCGTAGGGGCTAGCGGGAGCATCGCAGATACGCAGTATTTT
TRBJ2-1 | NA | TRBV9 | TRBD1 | CASSRTGRYNEQFF | TGTGCCAGCAGCCGGACAGGGCGGTACAATGAGCAGTTCTTC
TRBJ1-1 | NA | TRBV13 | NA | CASSFKGTEAFF | TGTGCCAGCAGCTTTAAGGGAACTGAAGCTTTCTTT
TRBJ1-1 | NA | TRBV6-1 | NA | CATRTEITEAFF | TGTGCCACCAGGACAGAAATCACTGAAGCTTTCTTT
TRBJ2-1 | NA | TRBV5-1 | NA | CASSSRPAVLNQDNEQFF | TGCGCCAGCAGCTCCCGGCCAGCGGTCCTGAACCAAGACAATGAGCAGTTCTTC
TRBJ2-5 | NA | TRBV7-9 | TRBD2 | CASSRGGRTQYF | TGTGCCAGCAGTCGGGGGGGCAGGACCCAGTACTTC
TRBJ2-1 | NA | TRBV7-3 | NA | CASSLSPGTVYNEQFF | TGTGCCAGCAGCTTATCCCCAGGAACGGTCTACAATGAGCAGTTCTTC
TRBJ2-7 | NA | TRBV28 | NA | CATETSYEQYF | TGTGCCACCGAGACCTCCTACGAGCAGTACTTC
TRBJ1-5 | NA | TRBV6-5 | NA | CASSRGQGQPQHF | TGTGCCAGCAGCCGGGGGCAGGGGCAGCCCCAGCATTTT
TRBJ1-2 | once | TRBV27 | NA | CASSSLPRGQDYGYTF | TGTGCCAGCAGTTCGCTCCCGCGCGGGCAGGACTATGGCTACACCTTC
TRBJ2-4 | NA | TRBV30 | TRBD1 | CAWRETGIQNIQYF | TGTGCCTGGAGGGAGACAGGGATCCAAAACATTCAGTACTTC
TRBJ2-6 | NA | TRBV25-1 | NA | CASSEAFSGANVLTF | TGTGCCAGCAGTGAAGCGTTTTCTGGGGCCAACGTCCTGACTTTC
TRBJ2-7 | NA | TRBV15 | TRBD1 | CATSEDRGWLGQYF | TGTGCCACCAGCGAGGACAGGGGATGGTTAGGGCAGTACTTC
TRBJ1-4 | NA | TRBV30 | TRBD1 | CAWSVLKQGASKLFF | TGTGCCTGGAGTGTACTAAAACAGGGGGCGTCGAAACTGTTTTTT
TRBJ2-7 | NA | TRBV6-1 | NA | CASSDGTVYEQYF | TGTGCCAGCAGTGACGGGACGGTCTACGAGCAGTACTTC
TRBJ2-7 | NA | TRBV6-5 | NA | CASSTGTASSYEQYF | TGTGCCAGCAGTACAGGGACCGCGAGCTCCTACGAGCAGTACTTC
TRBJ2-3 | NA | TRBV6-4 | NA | CASSDGSGNADTQYF | TGTGCCAGCAGTGACGGGTCGGGGAACGCAGATACGCAGTATTTT
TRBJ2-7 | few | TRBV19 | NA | CASRKTGSSYEQYF | TGTGCCAGTAGGAAAACAGGGAGCTCCTACGAGCAGTACTTC